Below, one TCR beta chain is given with its context. The sample comes from a study of technical replicates of blood from several donors. The repertoire was sequenced with immunoSEQ multiplex PCR; TCRdb's copy has only in-frame clones and lacks some. The table records tens of thousands of clones, 85% to 95% of them present only once. CDR1 is SGHRS, CDR2 YFSETQ, per germline. Between the trimmed V and J ends, which lost 4 bases and 2 bases, there was a span of 7 bases. The CDR3 contains 13 residues. Sequencing was performed on T cells isolated from PBMCs. V and J are TRBV5-1 and TRBJ1-5; D not certain. This clonotype originated in a human donor in good health. This CDR3 is CASSRGGNQPQHF. The CDR3 nucleotides read TGCGCCAGCAGCCGGGGTGGCAATCAGCCCCAGCATTTT.